The clone carrying this T cell receptor beta chain has just a few counts. These data come from a study of healthy donors' naive CD4 and CD8 T cells. The length of the CDR3 is 14 residues. Looked up from germline, CDR1 is LNHDA and CDR2 is SQIVND (reference sequence). Unmatched junction bases numbered 5, after V lost 4 bases and J lost 5 bases. A linear amplification protocol produced the TCR libraries from 400 to 550 ng of total RNA. TCRdb re-derived calls from the reads in MiXCR, one entry per CDR3 protein. The repertoire consists of about 180,000 distinct CDR3 sequences, with nearly 75% occurring once and the leading ten covering less than 2.5%.

The specimen was naive CD4+ and CD8+ T cells sorted from blood, pooled from several donors. The clonotype was recovered from a pool of human donors in good health; the sample pools cells from several healthy donors. The V and J genes are TRBV19 and TRBJ2-1; TRBD1 matches at 7 bases. The CDR3 sequence is CASSTRGQNNEQFF. The CDR3 region has the DNA TGTGCCAGTAGTACGAGGGGACAGAACAATGAGCAGTTCTTC.